Sequencing of this TCR beta chain was carried out in a study of blood T cell repertoires in COVID-19. Study-wide context: T cells, B-cell-depleted T cells, or PBMCs provided the cDNA or gDNA that served as material.

V lost 3 bases, J lost 8 bases, and 5 bases stayed unmatched. The germline CDR1 and CDR2 sequences are SGHNT and YYREEE (reference sequence). The CDR3 has 15 residues. Methods used by the authors: Quantification of nucleated cells was approximated via reference gene primer amplification. Generated by immunoSEQ multiplex PCR, the TCRdb table keeps only in-frame clones and is missing some. V and J calls plus clone size are reproduced from that table; the DNA served to infer D and trimming. In the table there are some 120,000 clones, about 92% of which are singletons. The receptor comes from a man over 45 with active COVID-19. Sequencing was done on a sample of peripheral blood. The chain combines TRBV5-4 with TRBJ2-1, with 13 bases matching TRBD2. The CDR3 DNA is TGTGCCAGCAGCTCAGGACTAGCGGGAGTCGATGAGCAGTTCTTC. Protein product: CASSSGLAGVDEQFF.